This TCR beta chain was observed in a study of regulatory T cells in long-lasting Graves disease. Overall study context: Patients met the persistent Graves' disease definition after over 5 years of antithyroid drugs with positive TSH receptor antibodies. The study's findings and limits: TRBV28, TRBJ1-2 and TRBJ2-5 emerged as the favored segments in persistent disease. Sample size was small, which may have lowered accuracy.

Combining iRepertoire HTBI primers with Arm-PCR of CDR3 regions, the authors built TCR beta libraries. TCRdb re-called the multiplex PCR reads through MiXCR, storing one row per CDR3 protein. In the table there are around 460,000 distinct CDR3 sequences, less than 25% of which are singletons. Stated time point: persistent/refractory GD, antithyroid drugs over 5 years with positive TRAb. PBMC-derived RNA was used for the TCR library. Germline V CDR1 and CDR2: SNHLY, FYNNEI. V was cut by 7 bases and J by 4 bases, with 17 bases left in between. The CDR3 is 15 amino acids. There are a few counts of this clonotype. Its antigen is as yet unknown.

The input for sequencing was peripheral blood mononuclear cells (PBMCs), taken when the disease was refractory, from a patient treated with antithyroid drugs. The clonotype comes from a female donor with Graves disease. V gene TRBV2 combines with J gene TRBJ2-4; unclear D gene. The CDR3 DNA is TGTGCCAGCAAGCACCGCCCACACGGGAAAAACATTCAGTACTTC. Translation: CASKHRPHGKNIQYF.